This TCR beta chain was retrieved from a study of blood T cell repertoires in COVID-19. Assay: immunoSEQ multiplex PCR; the TCRdb copy retains only in-frame clones and omits some. The data contain 130,000 to 150,000 clones, around 80% of them singletons. From germline, CDR1 is MNHEY and CDR2 SVGAGI. V shed 7 bases and J 5 bases; nucleotides not matched to a gene: 6. The CDR3 loop spans 14 amino acids. Sequencing was done on a sample of peripheral blood. The sequence came from a woman aged 55-70 years with acute or convalescent COVID-19. V gene TRBV6-5 combines with J gene TRBJ2-5; 11 bases agree with TRBD2. CDR3 residues: CASMLAGGYETQYF. In DNA, the CDR3 is TGTGCCAGCATGCTAGCGGGAGGTTATGAGACCCAGTACTTC.